The sequence of this T cell receptor (beta chain) was determined in a study of identifying expanded T cells in peripheral blood. Clones were read by immunoSEQ multiplex PCR, and TCRdb kept only the in-frame ones, dropping some. The sample lists 100,000 to 150,000 clones, approximately 86% seen once, with 7% to 10% in the top ten. Collection occurred without any documented infections or immune events in donors. Study-level findings and limits: Technical replicates showed about 1.2 changed clones; roughly two weeks 15 to 20; four weeks 19.

This clone was counted once. Its antigen is currently unknown. V lost 3 bases to trimming and J lost 3 bases, with 12 bases between them. CDR1 and CDR2 from the germline V gene are SGDLS and YYNGEE. There are 14 residues in the CDR3. The chain employs TRBV9 and TRBJ2-5; D uncertain. The TCR was taken from a person aged 18 to 75 in good health. What was sequenced was blood. The chain's CDR3 is CASSEGRGEETQYF. CDR3 nucleotide sequence: TGTGCCAGCAGCGAAGGCCGAGGCGAAGAGACCCAGTACTTC.